The source of this TCR beta chain is a study of T cell clones after liver transplantation. Overall study results and limits: Graft donor-reactive T cells possibly entered the graft instead of undergoing deletion. In two subjects, few donor cells limited the measurable donor-reactive repertoire.

The protocol was immunoSEQ multiplex PCR, while the TCRdb copy is restricted to in-frame clones and leaves out a portion. In the table there are 70,000 to 80,000 clones, roughly nine tenths of which are singletons. The length of the CDR3 is 15 residues. Germline V CDR1 and CDR2: MNHNY, SVGAGI (reference sequence). V was shortened by 4 bases and J by 2 bases, with 13 bases between the two germline ends. This clone was counted only a few times. What it binds is not known. The clonotype was recovered from a human donor who received a liver transplant. The sample in question was CD4+ T cells from blood, obtained before liver transplant. This sequence joins TRBV6-6 and TRBJ2-3, with D perhaps TRBD2 (7 bases). CDR3 DNA sequence: TGTGCCAGCAGTTCCGCGGGGGCAGACACAGATACGCAGTATTTT. Protein: CASSSAGADTDTQYF.